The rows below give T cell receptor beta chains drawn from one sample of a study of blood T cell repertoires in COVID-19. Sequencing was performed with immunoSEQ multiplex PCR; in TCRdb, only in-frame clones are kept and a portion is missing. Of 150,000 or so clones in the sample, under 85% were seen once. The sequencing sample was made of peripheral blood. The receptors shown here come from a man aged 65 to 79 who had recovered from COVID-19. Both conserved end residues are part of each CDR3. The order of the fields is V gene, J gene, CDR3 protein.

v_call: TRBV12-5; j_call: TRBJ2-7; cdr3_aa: CASGPDRAYEQYF
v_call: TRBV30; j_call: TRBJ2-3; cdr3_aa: CAWSPVNLGTADTQYF
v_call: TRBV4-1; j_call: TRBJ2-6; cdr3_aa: CASSQDTGAGANVLTF
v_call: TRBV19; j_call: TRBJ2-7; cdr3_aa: CASSTRGSISYEQYF
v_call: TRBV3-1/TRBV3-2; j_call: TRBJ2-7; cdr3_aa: CASSLGTAYEQYF
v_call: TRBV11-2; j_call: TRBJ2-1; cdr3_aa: CASSFRGYNEQFF
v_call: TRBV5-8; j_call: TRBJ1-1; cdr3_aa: CASSLFRGAGNTEAFF
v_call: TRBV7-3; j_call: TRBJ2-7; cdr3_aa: CASSSGTSGSSEQYF
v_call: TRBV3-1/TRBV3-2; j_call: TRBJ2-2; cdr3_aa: CASGGLGTTNTGELFF
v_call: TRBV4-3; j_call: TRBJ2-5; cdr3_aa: CASSQDKGQGTQYF
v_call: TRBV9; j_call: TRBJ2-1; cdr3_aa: CASSSPYWSEQFF
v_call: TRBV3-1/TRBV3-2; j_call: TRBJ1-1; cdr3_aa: CASSHDRGLTMNTEAFF
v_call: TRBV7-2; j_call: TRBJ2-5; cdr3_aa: CASSLTSGGPTQYF
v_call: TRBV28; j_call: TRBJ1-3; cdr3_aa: CASSQGARGHTIYF
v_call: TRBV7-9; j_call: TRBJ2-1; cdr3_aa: CASSLSPVPEQFF
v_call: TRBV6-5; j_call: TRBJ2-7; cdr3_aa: CASSYSLGDRGEQYF
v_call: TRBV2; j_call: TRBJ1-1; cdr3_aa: CASSEQGVSDTEAFF